The 32 T cell receptor beta chains below were found in one sample sequenced in a study of long-term antiretroviral therapy in people with HIV. At the survey level, the v3.0 immunoSEQ assay was run. Method: immunoSEQ multiplex PCR; TCRdb's copy keeps in-frame clones and lacks some. The data show 25,000 to 30,000 clones, approximately 86% seen once. Sample: unsorted PBMCs, taken 0.8 years after starting antiretroviral therapy. These receptors came from a woman between 25 and 40 years old with HIV.

This chain uses TRBV19 with TRBJ1-2; D is uncertain. V was shortened by 6 bases and J by 4 bases, with 15 bases between the two germline ends. The germline V gene encodes CDR1 LNHDA and CDR2 SQIVND (reference sequence). The CDR3 spans 14 residues. Written as DNA, the CDR3 is TGTGCCAGTAGCCTCCGGTCAAGAGGCTATGGCTACACCTTC. This codes for CASSLRSRGYGYTF. The full variable domain, its missing parts supplied by reference TRBV19 and TRBJ1-2, is DGGITQSPKYLFRKEGQNVTLSCEQNLNHDAMYWYRQDPGQGLRLIYYSQIVNDFQKGDIAEGYSVSREKKESFPLTVTSAQKNPTAFYLCASSLRSRGYGYTFGSGTRLTVV.

As for this clone: One end of the junction varies from germline; a read error may be responsible. This chain joins TRBV6-5 and TRBJ1-4; 7 bases are a match to TRBD1. This CDR3 has 13 residues. From germline, CDR1 is MNHEY and CDR2 SVGAGI. CDR3 loop: CASSYRLGQDPIF. As DNA, the CDR3 is TGTGCCAGCAGTTACCGTTTAGGACAGGACCCGATTTTT.

This clone was observed a few times. This rearrangement joins TRBV2 to TRBJ1-1, with D possibly being TRBD1 (5 bases). Germline V CDR1 and CDR2: SNHLY, FYNNEI. The CDR3 covers 13 residues. Trimming pared 4 bases from V and 1 base from J, leaving 7 bases between. Written as DNA, the CDR3 is TGTGCCAGCAGTGTGACAGCGAACACTGAAGCTTTCTTT. This encodes CASSVTANTEAFF. Based on the CDR3 plus reference TRBV2 and TRBJ1-1, the full variable domain is EPEVTQTPSHQVTQMGQEVILRCVPISNHLYFYWYRQILGQKVEFLVSFYNNEISEKSEIFDDQFSVERPDGSNFTLKIRSTKLEDSAMYFCASSVTANTEAFFGQGTRLTVV.

The rearrangement joins TRBV29-1 to TRBJ2-5; 9 bases are shared with TRBD1. CDR1 SQVTM and CDR2 ANQGSEA come from the germline V gene. This CDR3 comprises 15 residues. Unmatched junction bases numbered 12, after V lost 6 bases and J lost 4 bases. The CDR3 DNA is TGCAGCGTGGGGGGCCTACAGGGGGCTGGAGAGACCCAGTACTTC. It encodes CSVGGLQGAGETQYF.

The CDR3 loop is CATLSRPGEGQETQYF. CDR3 DNA sequence: TGTGCCACCCTATCTCGGCCGGGGGAAGGCCAAGAGACCCAGTACTTC. The chain joins TRBV19 to TRBJ2-5, with TRBD2 as a possible D gene (6 bases). The ends were cut back, 10 bases at V and 1 base at J, with 22 bases in the middle. The CDR3 has 16 residues. Germline lookup yields CDR1 LNHDA and CDR2 SQIVND (reference sequence). The full variable domain, with the rest looked up from reference TRBV19 and TRBJ2-5, is DGGITQSPKYLFRKEGQNVTLSCEQNLNHDAMYWYRQDPGQGLRLIYYSQIVNDFQKGDIAEGYSVSREKKESFPLTVTSAQKNPTAFYLCATLSRPGEGQETQYFGPGTRLLVL.

The chain employs TRBV11-2 and TRBJ1-5; D may be TRBD1 (6 bases). V lost 3 bases, J lost 0 bases, and 15 bases lay in between. CDR1 SGHAT and CDR2 FQNNGV come from the germline V gene. The CDR3 sequence is 17 residues long. The CDR3 loop reads CASSLGVGTNSNQPQHF. In DNA form, the CDR3 reads TGTGCCAGCAGCTTGGGGGTCGGGACAAATAGCAATCAGCCCCAGCATTTT.

The chain has TRBV4-2 and TRBJ1-2; perhaps TRBD1 as D (5 bases). V shed 4 bases and J shed 4 bases, with 16 bases lying between them. CDR1 and CDR2 (germline): LGHNA, YNFKEQ. The CDR3 is made up of 15 amino acids. The chain's CDR3 is CASSPGSGSAYGYTF. DNA for the CDR3: TGTGCCAGCAGCCCGGGCTCAGGGTCCGCCTATGGCTACACCTTC.

This clone was recorded once. The chain couples TRBV11-2 to TRBJ1-1; 8 bases line up with TRBD1. V dropped 2 bases and J dropped 8; count of bases not matched to a gene: 19. The CDR3 totals 18 residues. Per germline, CDR1 SGHAT and CDR2 FQNNGV. CDR3 sequence (DNA): TGTGCCAGCAGCTTAAGACATAAGACAGGGGTGAATGTAATAGAAGCTTTCTTT. This sequence encodes CASSLRHKTGVNVIEAFF. The variable domain in full, with the rest retrieved from reference TRBV11-2 and TRBJ1-1, is EAGVAQSPRYKIIEKRQSVAFWCNPISGHATLYWYQQILGQGPKLLIQFQNNGVVDDSQLPKDRFSAERLKGVDSTLKIQPAKLEDSAVYLCASSLRHKTGVNVIEAFFGQGTRLTVV.

V usage is TRBV10-3 and J usage is TRBJ2-1; 8 bases align to TRBD2. The germline CDR1 and CDR2 sequences are ENHRY and SYGVKD. Trimming cost V 3 bases and J 0 bases; bases outside gene matches: 1. The CDR3 has 15 residues. CDR3 DNA: TGTGCCATCAGTGACGGGGGGGTCTCCTACAATGAGCAGTTCTTC. Protein product: CAISDGGVSYNEQFF.

The rearrangement joins TRBV7-9 to TRBJ2-5; D gene uncertain. Germline V gene data show CDR1 as SEHNR and CDR2 as FQNEAQ (reference sequence). This CDR3 contains 12 residues. V dropped 5 bases and J dropped 1 base, with 5 bases sitting between them. CDR3 DNA sequence: TGTGCCAGCAGCCCGTTCCAAGAGACCCAGTACTTC. It codes for CASSPFQETQYF.

V and J are TRBV18 and TRBJ1-2, with 8 bases matching TRBD1. The V segment lost 8 bases and the J segment 5 bases; nucleotides outside the gene matches: 7. Germline V lookup: CDR1 KGHSH, CDR2 LQKENI. This CDR3 is 13 amino acids long. The CDR3 sequence is CASAGGGNYGYTF. The CDR3 DNA follows: TGTGCCAGCGCAGGGGGCGGTAATTATGGCTACACCTTC.

The V and J genes are TRBV2 and TRBJ1-2; D remains ambiguous. This CDR3 is 13 amino acids long. Trimming pared 4 bases from V and 4 bases from J, leaving 10 bases between. Germline lookup yields CDR1 SNHLY and CDR2 FYNNEI. The CDR3 here is CASSGEGSYGYTF. CDR3 DNA sequence: TGTGCCAGCAGTGGAGAGGGTAGCTATGGCTACACCTTC. Full variable domain (remainder filled in from reference TRBV2 and TRBJ1-2): EPEVTQTPSHQVTQMGQEVILRCVPISNHLYFYWYRQILGQKVEFLVSFYNNEISEKSEIFDDQFSVERPDGSNFTLKIRSTKLEDSAMYFCASSGEGSYGYTFGSGTRLTVV.

The chain links TRBV15 to TRBJ1-5, with TRBD1 matching 8 bases. The CDR3 contains 17 residues. V shed 3 bases and J 4 bases; nucleotides not matched to a gene: 11. In germline, CDR1 is LNHNV, CDR2 YYDKDF (reference sequence). The CDR3 coding sequence is TGTGCCACCAGCAGGGAACCTGGGACAGGCAAGAATCAGCCCCAGCATTTT. Its translation is CATSREPGTGKNQPQHF.

Written as DNA, the CDR3 is TGCGCCAGCAGTGAGTCCGTAGCGTTGGGGACAGGCAGCACAGATACGCAGTATTTT. Amino acid sequence: CASSESVALGTGSTDTQYF. The chain carries TRBV10-2 and TRBJ2-3, with TRBD1 matching over 8 bases. This CDR3 contains 19 residues. The trim removed 0 bases at V and 0 bases at J, leaving 11 bases unmatched. Germline CDR1 WSHSY, CDR2 SAAADI.

There are a few counts of this clone. Because the CDR3's place on the DNA is in doubt, the DNA is left out and the CDR3 is given as listed by TCRdb. The chain couples TRBV9 to TRBJ1-1; the table's D call of TRBD1 was not tested on the DNA. The CDR3 has 15 residues if both end residues are counted. Germline assignment: CDR1 SGDLS and CDR2 YYNGEE. The CDR3 here is CASSVAQGTPTPHWF.

The sample holds one count of this clone. The chain carries TRBV5-8 and TRBJ1-4; 8 bases are a match to TRBD1. Germline-derived CDR1 and CDR2 are SGHTS and YDEGEE. This CDR3 is 15 amino acids long. The J segment lost 0 bases and the V segment lost 7 bases, leaving 5 bases of the junction unmatched. The CDR3 spells CASGQGTSTNEKLFF. The CDR3 DNA reads TGTGCCAGCGGACAGGGAACCTCAACTAATGAAAAACTGTTTTTT.

The chain employs TRBV6-1 and TRBJ1-4; 10 bases map to TRBD1. The CDR3 contains 16 residues. Germline CDR1 and CDR2: MNHNS and SASEGT. Trimming removed 4 bases from V and 8 bases from J; junction bases left unmatched: 10. In DNA, the CDR3 is TGTGCCAGCAGTGCGACAGACAGGGGGCTATGGGAAAAACTGTTTTTT. Its translation: CASSATDRGLWEKLFF.

This chain uses TRBV5-6 with TRBJ1-5; D is undetermined. V was clipped by 0 bases and J by 4 bases, with 8 bases between them. The germline gives CDR1 SGHDT, CDR2 YYEEEE. This CDR3 has 14 amino acids. The CDR3 DNA reads as TGTGCCAGCAGCTTGGGGGTTGTTAATCAGCCCCAGCATTTT. Encoded protein: CASSLGVVNQPQHF.

V is TRBV7-8 and J is TRBJ2-1; D gene unclear. Trimming pared 0 bases from V and 4 bases from J, leaving 10 bases between. The CDR3 covers 15 residues. Germline V CDR1 and CDR2: SGHVS, FQNEAQ. CDR3 sequence reads: CASSLAWDAYNEQFF. CDR3 DNA sequence: TGTGCCAGCAGCTTAGCATGGGATGCTTACAATGAGCAGTTCTTC.

The chain uses TRBV6-1 and TRBJ2-1, with D tentatively TRBD2 (5 bases). Germline CDR1 MNHNS, CDR2 SASEGT. The CDR3 has 15 residues. V lost 3 bases, J lost 9 bases, and 18 bases lay in between. The CDR3 here is CASSDADRPGTEQFF. CDR3 coding DNA: TGTGCCAGCAGTGATGCCGACCGTCCGGGAACTGAGCAGTTCTTC.

The chain has TRBV7-6 and TRBJ1-6, with 7 bases matching TRBD1. The V and J ends lost 5 bases and 0 bases, in that order; junction bases with no gene match: 4. Germline CDR1 and CDR2: SGHVS and FNYEAQ. This CDR3 comprises 16 residues. The CDR3 region is CASSQGQSSYNSPLHF. CDR3 nucleotides: TGTGCCAGCAGCCAGGGACAGAGCTCCTATAATTCACCCCTCCACTTT.

This clone appeared once. V and J are TRBV5-1 and TRBJ2-4, with a possible D match to TRBD1 (7 bases). The germline V gene has CDR1 SGHRS and CDR2 YFSETQ. This CDR3 has 16 amino acids. Trimming shortened V by 0 bases and J by 4 bases, and 14 bases separated the two germline ends. CDR3 sequence reads: CASSLGGDSAKNIQYF. The CDR3 bases are TGCGCCAGCAGCTTGGGGGGGGACAGCGCAAAAAACATTCAGTACTTC.

The V gene is TRBV6-5, the J gene TRBJ2-1, with 7 bases lining up with TRBD1. Trimming at V came to 10 bases and at J to 5 bases, leaving 11 bases not matched to a gene. The CDR3 has 14 amino acids. Germline CDR1 and CDR2: MNHEY and SVGAGI. CDR3 bases: TGTGCCACGAGAAGGACAGGAGGAGACAATGAGCAGTTCTTC. Its translation is CATRRTGGDNEQFF.

The chain employs TRBV4-2 and TRBJ2-2, with D perhaps TRBD1 or TRBD2 (6 bases each). Germline V gene lookup returns CDR1 LGHNA and CDR2 YNFKEQ. This CDR3 contains 14 residues. V lost 0 bases and J lost 6, with 8 bases in between. The DNA of the CDR3 is TGTGCCAGCAGCCAAGAAAGGGGGGCCGGGGAGCTGTTTTTT. Its translation: CASSQERGAGELFF.

This clone was detected only once. V gene TRBV11-2 combines with J gene TRBJ1-1; the D gene is possibly TRBD1 (5 bases). Germline loops: CDR1 SGHAT, CDR2 FQNNGV. CDR3 length equals 14 residues. Between the trimmed V and J ends, which lost 5 bases and 2 bases, there was a span of 12 bases. Here the CDR3 DNA reads TGTGCCAGCAGCCCTCCGCAGGGCAACACTGAAGCTTTCTTT. Protein: CASSPPQGNTEAFF.

The V and J genes are TRBV25-1 and TRBJ1-4, with D perhaps TRBD1 (5 bases). Trimming stripped 5 bases from V and 8 bases from J, with 21 bases between. Germline V gene lookup returns CDR1 MGHDK and CDR2 SYGVNS. The CDR3 is 16 residues long. CDR3 nucleotides: TGTGCCAGCAGTTCCCCAAAGGGGCCAACAACGGAAAAACTGTTTTTT. This codes for CASSSPKGPTTEKLFF. Based on the CDR3 plus reference TRBV25-1 and TRBJ1-4, the full variable domain is EADIYQTPRYLVIGTGKKITLECSQTMGHDKMYWYQQDPGMELHLIHYSYGVNSTEKGDLSSESTVSRIRTEHFPLTLESARPSHTSQYLCASSSPKGPTTEKLFFGSGTQLSVL.

The gene calls are TRBV18 and TRBJ1-1; D is ambiguous. Germline assignment: CDR1 KGHSH and CDR2 LQKENI. V lost 3 bases and J lost 4, with 12 bases in between. The CDR3 loop spans 14 amino acids. The CDR3 coding sequence is TGTGCCAGCTCACCGGAGGCAGGAAGCACTGAAGCTTTCTTT. Translated: CASSPEAGSTEAFF.

V gene TRBV4-1 combines with J gene TRBJ2-3; D remains unclear. This CDR3 comprises 12 residues. The V gene lost 1 base and the J gene lost 6 bases, with 5 bases spanning the gap. In germline, CDR1 is MGHRA, CDR2 YSYEKL. CDR3 sequence reads: CASSQVRDTQYF. CDR3 nucleotides: TGCGCCAGCAGCCAAGTCAGGGATACGCAGTATTTT.

V gene TRBV7-8 combines with J gene TRBJ1-4, with D perhaps TRBD1 (5 bases). Germline V gene sequence: CDR1 SGHVS, CDR2 FQNEAQ. Trimming left V 1 base short and J 6 bases short, with 15 bases between. CDR3 length: 16 amino acids. DNA of the CDR3: TGTGCCAGCAGCTTAGGCAGGGCCCGGCGGGATGAAAAACTGTTTTTT. Its protein product is CASSLGRARRDEKLFF.

The sample holds a few counts of this clone. V is TRBV27 and J is TRBJ2-7; 7 bases fit TRBD1. This CDR3 has 14 amino acids. The J segment lost 2 bases and the V segment lost 5 bases, leaving 6 bases of the junction unmatched. Germline V gives CDR1 MNHEY, CDR2 SMNVEV (reference sequence). CDR3 amino acids: CASSPRGQTYEQYF. The CDR3 nucleotides read TGTGCCAGCAGTCCGAGGGGACAGACCTACGAGCAGTACTTC.

The rearrangement links TRBV5-6 to TRBJ1-1; no reliable D call. The CDR3 loop spans 12 amino acids. Germline-derived CDR1 and CDR2 are SGHDT and YYEEEE. V lost 4 bases to trimming and J lost 8 bases, with 12 bases between them. CDR3 DNA: TGTGCCAGCAGCACCCGGCCAACCGAAGCTTTCTTT. Translation: CASSTRPTEAFF.

The genes are TRBV10-3 and TRBJ1-5; no clear D. The CDR3 extends over 15 amino acids. Germline V CDR1 and CDR2: ENHRY, SYGVKD. Trimming stripped 3 bases from V and 2 bases from J, with 11 bases between. The CDR3 DNA reads TGTGCCATCAGTGATGGGAGATTTGGCAATCAGCCCCAGCATTTT. Protein sequence: CAISDGRFGNQPQHF.